These 15 T cell receptor beta chains came from one sample sequenced in a study of blood T cell repertoires in COVID-19. Assay used: immunoSEQ multiplex PCR; TCRdb lists only in-frame clones, some missing. This table holds 210,000 or so clones, around 80% found once. Input material: PBMCs or T cells enriched from blood (not recorded which). All receptors come from a man aged 30-40 years with acute COVID-19.

The chain employs TRBV19 and TRBJ2-7, with D perhaps matching TRBD2 (5 bases). Germline assignment: CDR1 LNHDA and CDR2 SQIVND (reference sequence). This CDR3 has 13 residues. Trimming took off 3 bases at V and 7 bases at J, with 13 bases between the two ends. As DNA, the CDR3 is TGTGCCAGTAGTATTCGCCTGGCGGGTGAGCAGTACTTC. As protein: CASSIRLAGEQYF.

The chain joins TRBV7-9 to TRBJ1-1, with a weak D call TRBD1 (6 bases). The CDR3 consists of 14 residues. Looked up from germline, CDR1 is SEHNR and CDR2 is FQNEAQ (reference sequence). V lost 6 bases to trimming and J lost 8 bases, with 19 bases between them. The CDR3 DNA sequence: TGTGCCAGCAGTCCGATTCCGGGGACAACGGAAGCTTTCTTT. Protein product: CASSPIPGTTEAFF. Combining the CDR3 with reference TRBV7-9 and TRBJ1-1 gives the whole variable domain DTGVSQNPRHKITKRGQNVTFRCDPISEHNRLYWYRQTLGQGPEFLTYFQNEAQLEKSRLLSDRFSAERPKGSFSTLEIQRTEQGDSAMYLCASSPIPGTTEAFFGQGTRLTVV.

J is TRBJ1-5 and V is TRBV2, with TRBD1 identical over 7 bases. Germline loops: CDR1 SNHLY, CDR2 FYNNEI. V gave up 6 bases and J gave up 1 base; unmatched junction bases: 0. The CDR3 runs 13 residues. This CDR3 reads CASRDRSNQPQHF. The CDR3, as DNA: TGTGCCAGCAGGGACAGGAGCAATCAGCCCCAGCATTTT.

On this clone itself: Other DNA sequences within the sample encode an identical CDR3. V is TRBV7-9 and J is TRBJ1-5; no clear D. The germline V gene has CDR1 SEHNR and CDR2 FQNEAQ (reference sequence). V was pared by 4 bases and J by 5 bases, with 6 bases between. This CDR3 has 12 residues. The CDR3 here is CASSYRDQPQHF. CDR3 in DNA: TGTGCCAGCAGCTACCGGGATCAGCCCCAGCATTTT.

J is TRBJ2-2 and V is TRBV3-1 (or the pseudogene TRBV3-2), with D possibly being TRBD2 (5 bases). Trimming removed 10 bases from V and 1 base from J, with 13 bases in between. This CDR3 has 14 amino acids. The germline V gene has CDR1 LGHDT and CDR2 YNNKEL (reference sequence). The CDR3 DNA is TGTGCCACCGGTGGACGGGGGAACACCGGGGAGCTGTTTTTT. Protein: CATGGRGNTGELFF.

The rearrangement joins TRBV11-2 to TRBJ2-2; a weak D match, TRBD2 (7 bases). From germline, CDR1 is SGHAT and CDR2 FQNNGV. The CDR3 covers 15 residues. Deletions cut 2 bases from V and 5 bases from J, with 12 bases between. The CDR3 nucleotides are TGTGCCAGCAGCTTAACACAGGGAGGGACCGGGGAGCTGTTTTTT. Its protein product is CASSLTQGGTGELFF.

The chain combines TRBV27 with TRBJ2-5, with 8 bases that match TRBD2. The CDR3 contains 15 residues. Germline CDR1 MNHEY, CDR2 SMNVEV (reference sequence). Trimming cost V 5 bases and J 5 bases; bases outside gene matches: 10. CDR3 DNA sequence: TGTGCCAGCAGTGCGTTTCGGGGGGGTAGGGAGACCCAGTACTTC. This codes for CASSAFRGGRETQYF.

The sample holds one count of this clone. Compared with germline, one end of the junction differs, possibly owing to a read error. V and J are TRBV3-1 (or the pseudogene TRBV3-2) and TRBJ1-3, with no clear D. CDR1 is LGHDT, CDR2 YNNKEL, per germline (reference sequence). The CDR3 length is 13 residues. This chain's CDR3 is CASSQDSGFILNF. CDR3 bases: TGTGCCAGCAGCCAAGATTCCGGGTTTATCCTGAACTTT.

This clone was seen once. The genes are TRBV5-1 and TRBJ1-1; perhaps TRBD1 as D (6 bases). Between the trimmed V and J ends, which lost 4 bases and 1 base, there was a span of 8 bases. The CDR3 has 13 residues. Germline CDR1 SGHRS, CDR2 YFSETQ. The CDR3 is CASSTGTNTEAFF. In DNA, the CDR3 is TGCGCCAGCAGCACAGGGACGAACACTGAAGCTTTCTTT.

The V call is TRBV27, the J call TRBJ2-2; the match to TRBD2 covers 13 bases. In germline, CDR1 is MNHEY, CDR2 SMNVEV (reference sequence). Losses at the gene ends were 2 bases for V and 6 bases for J; bases not matched to a gene: 3. The CDR3 spans 16 residues. CDR3: CASSLILAGGAGELFF. The CDR3 DNA sequence: TGTGCCAGCAGTTTAATACTAGCGGGGGGGGCCGGGGAGCTGTTTTTT.

On this clone itself: Other nucleotide sequences from this sample produce the same CDR3. The genes are TRBV5-6 and TRBJ1-1; TRBD1 agrees at 7 bases. Germline V CDR1 and CDR2: SGHDT, YYEEEE. Trimming took 5 bases from V and 1 from J; bases not matched to a gene: 5. The CDR3 covers 14 residues. This CDR3 reads CASSLTGPNTEAFF. CDR3 bases: TGTGCCAGCAGTCTGACAGGGCCGAACACTGAAGCTTTCTTT. Using reference TRBV5-6 and TRBJ1-1 for the parts outside the CDR3, the full variable domain is DAGVTQSPTHLIKTRGQQVTLRCSPKSGHDTVSWYQQALGQGPQFIFQYYEEEERQRGNFPDRFSGHQFPNYSSELNVNALLLGDSALYLCASSLTGPNTEAFFGQGTRLTVV.

The J gene is TRBJ2-3, the V gene TRBV2; D is unclear. CDR1 and CDR2 from the germline V gene are SNHLY and FYNNEI. The V gene lost 2 bases and the J gene lost 7 bases, with 19 bases spanning the gap. The CDR3 is 16 amino acids. CDR3 sequence reads: CASSEIPKLTGNTQYF. CDR3 DNA sequence: TGTGCCAGCAGTGAAATACCCAAACTGACTGGTAATACGCAGTATTTT.

The chain recombines TRBV28 with TRBJ1-3, with 7 positions matching TRBD1. With 6 bases clipped from V and 1 base from J, the junction kept 15 bases outside the gene matches. The CDR3 runs to 18 residues. Germline-derived CDR1 and CDR2 are MDHEN and SYDVKM. CDR3 residues: CASRGTGTAGISGNTIYF. The DNA of the CDR3 is TGTGCCAGCAGAGGAACCGGGACAGCCGGGATTTCTGGAAACACCATATATTTT. The whole variable domain, remainder taken from reference TRBV28 and TRBJ1-3, is DVKVTQSSRYLVKRTGEKVFLECVQDMDHENMFWYRQDPGLGLRLIYFSYDVKMKEKGDIPEGYSVSREKKERFSLILESASTNQTSMYLCASRGTGTAGISGNTIYFGEGSWLTVV.

This chain's CDR3 is CASSLAGGRGQPQHF. CDR3 DNA: TGCGCCAGCAGCTTGGCCGGGGGGCGAGGCCAGCCCCAGCATTTT. The chain carries TRBV5-1 and TRBJ1-5, with D perhaps TRBD1 (6 bases). CDR1 is SGHRS and CDR2 is YFSETQ in the germline V gene. This CDR3 comprises 15 residues. The V gene lost 0 bases and the J gene lost 7 bases, with 14 bases spanning the gap.

The gene calls are TRBV6-5 and TRBJ1-2; D is possibly TRBD1 (6 bases). CDR3 length: 15 amino acids. Germline V gene sequence: CDR1 MNHEY, CDR2 SVGAGI. Trimming took 0 bases from V and 8 from J, leaving 16 bases between them. For the CDR3, the DNA is TGTGCCAGCAGTTACTCCGGGACAAACCCGGGAGGCTACACCTTC. Its protein is CASSYSGTNPGGYTF.